The entry below describes one TCR beta chain. Its antigen is unknown. Data came from immunoSEQ multiplex PCR; TCRdb stores just in-frame clones and leaves some out. The table lists 130,000 to 150,000 clones, roughly 89% of them singletons. The sample belongs to a study of T cell responses to AZD1222 COVID-19 vaccine. Study-wide context: Some second doses came at about 4 weeks and others at about 12 weeks; these were pooled.

Germline CDR1 LNHNV, CDR2 YYDKDF (reference sequence). CDR3 size: 15 residues. V lost 5 bases and J lost 2; bases outside the gene matches: 6. The study, taken as a whole, reports: Sampling that yielded the repertoires occurred only after the peak T cell response. Donors were largely white British and mainly female; clonal diversity was possibly underestimated. Vaccination with two AZD1222 doses was followed by a rise in Spike-specific TCR breadth and depth.

V is TRBV15 and J is TRBJ2-3; 8 bases align to TRBD2. The specimen was peripheral blood, collected on day 0 of AZD1222 vaccination. This receptor was identified in an adult in good health. The CDR3 protein is CATSGTSGHTDTQYF. As DNA, the CDR3 is TGTGCCACCAGCGGTACTAGCGGCCACACAGATACGCAGTATTTT.